This TCR beta chain stems from a study of cytomegalovirus exposure and HLA in healthy donors. About this clone: As yet, its antigen is unknown.

PCR was performed using 60 Vbeta and 13 Jbeta primers. The assay was immunoSEQ multiplex PCR, and TCRdb's table has in-frame clones only and misses some. The repertoire holds 100,000 to 150,000 clones, with 77% as singletons. Study findings and constraints: With later analysis, a missense DCLRE1C variant became linked to TCR beta V- and J-gene trimming.

V was shortened by 1 base and J by 11 bases, with 10 bases between the two germline ends. Germline loops: CDR1 SGHTS, CDR2 YDEGEE. This CDR3 has 12 residues. The TCR was taken from a woman in her thirties or forties in good health and CMV-seropositive. The chain combines TRBV5-8 with TRBJ2-1; D is unclear. What was sequenced was PBMCs. The CDR3 coding sequence is TGTGCCAGCAGCTTGAGTGTGAACAAGCAGTTCTTC. It translates to CASSLSVNKQFF. The full variable domain, in which reference TRBV5-8 and TRBJ2-1 provide the parts outside the CDR3, is EAGVTQSPTHLIKTRGQQATLRCSPISGHTSVYWYQQALGLGLQFLLWYDEGEERNRGNFPPRFSGRQFPNYSSELNVNALELEDSALYLCASSLSVNKQFFGPGTRLTVL.